This paragraph covers one T cell receptor (beta chain) sequence. Its antigen is undetermined. This sample was included in a study of T cells in Graves' hyperthyroidism and ophthalmopathy. Hyperthyroidism, newly diagnosed and lasting under 2 months, affected patients aged 18 to 65. Amplified TCR beta CDR3 regions derived from RNA transcripts. First-round RT-PCR with HTBI primers amplified the TCR CDR3 region. A single record per CDR3 protein comes from TCRdb applying MiXCR to the multiplex PCR reads. The data show around 290,000 distinct CDR3 sequences, around 15% seen once. Study findings and constraints: Progression to ophthalmopathy was predicted a median of 6.5 months early.

The sample taken for sequencing was blood. This receptor was obtained from a woman in her forties with Graves' hyperthyroidism.

The CDR3 bases are TGCAGTGCTCTCGGGGGGAGGGCCGGTAATGAGCAGTTCTTC. It translates to CSALGGRAGNEQFF. The chain couples TRBV20-1 to TRBJ2-1, with 7 nucleotides matching TRBD2. The CDR3 contains 14 residues. Germline CDR1 reads DFQATT; CDR2 reads SNEGSKA (reference sequence). Unmatched junction bases numbered 11, after V lost 5 bases and J lost 7 bases.